This T cell receptor beta chain was sequenced in a study of cytomegalovirus exposure and HLA in healthy donors. The germline V gene has CDR1 SGHDN and CDR2 FVKESK. The CDR3 loop spans 15 amino acids. J was trimmed by 2 bases and V by 4 bases; bases with no gene match: 8. PCR amplification relied on 60 Vbeta primers (plus 13 Jbeta primers). TCRdb's table, derived via immunoSEQ multiplex PCR, lists solely in-frame clones and lacks some. The listing contains around 200,000 clones. This clonotype originated in a young woman in good health and CMV-seropositive. The sample taken for sequencing was PBMCs. This rearrangement joins TRBV14 to TRBJ2-7; 7 positions agree with TRBD2. Here the CDR3 DNA reads TGTGCCAGCAGCCCCCGGGGCGGGAGCCCCTACGAGCAGTACTTC. This translates into CASSPRGGSPYEQYF.